This T cell receptor (beta chain) was sequenced during a study of regulatory T cells in long-lasting Graves disease. In building TCR beta libraries, iRepertoire HTBI primers were used together with Arm-PCR of CDR3 regions. TCRdb reanalysed the multiplex PCR reads using MiXCR and keeps one entry per CDR3 protein. The sample contains some 490,000 distinct CDR3 sequences, around 11% of which appear only once. Trimming pared 3 bases from V and 3 bases from J, leaving 5 bases between. In germline, CDR1 is SGHAT, CDR2 FQNNGV. This CDR3 is 12 amino acids long. In its sample, this clonotype was seen many times. Regarding time point: newly diagnosed GD, antithyroid drugs for less than 3 months. Extracted RNA from PBMCs served as the source of the TCR library. This sample was shared with a second study, whose subject was T cells in Graves' hyperthyroidism and ophthalmopathy. That investigation notes: Most thyroid-expanded clonotypes above 0.001 were also found in blood.

The clonotype originates from a woman aged 25 to 39 with Graves disease. The sequences come from peripheral blood mononuclear cells (PBMCs), collected at new diagnosis, from a patient treated with antithyroid drugs. The gene calls are TRBV11-2 and TRBJ2-5; the D is unclear. In DNA form, the CDR3 reads TGTGCCAGCAGCTTTGCGGAAGAGACCCAGTACTTC. Translating gives CASSFAEETQYF.